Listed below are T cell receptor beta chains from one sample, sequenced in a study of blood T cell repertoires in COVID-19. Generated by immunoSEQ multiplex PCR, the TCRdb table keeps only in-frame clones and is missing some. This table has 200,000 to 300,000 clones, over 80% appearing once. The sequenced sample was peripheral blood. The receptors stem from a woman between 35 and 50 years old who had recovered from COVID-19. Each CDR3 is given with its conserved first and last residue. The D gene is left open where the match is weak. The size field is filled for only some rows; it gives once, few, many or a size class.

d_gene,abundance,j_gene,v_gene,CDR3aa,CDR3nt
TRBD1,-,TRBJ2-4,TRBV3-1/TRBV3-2,CASSQVSTGMAKNIQYF,TGTGCCAGCAGCCAAGTGTCGACAGGGATGGCCAAAAACATTCAGTACTTC
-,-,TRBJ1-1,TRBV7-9,CASSLGLLPMNTEAFF,TGTGCCAGCAGCTTAGGCCTTCTACCTATGAACACTGAAGCTTTCTTT
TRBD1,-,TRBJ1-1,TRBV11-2,CASSFHRDSRTEAFF,TGTGCCAGCAGCTTTCACCGGGACAGTCGCACTGAAGCTTTCTTT
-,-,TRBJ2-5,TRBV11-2,CASSLARETQYF,TGTGCCAGCAGCTTAGCGCGGGAGACCCAGTACTTC
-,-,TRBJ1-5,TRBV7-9,CASSLGSGGNQPQHF,TGTGCCAGCAGCTTAGGTTCGGGGGGCAATCAGCCCCAGCATTTT
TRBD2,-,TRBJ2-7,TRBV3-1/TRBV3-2,CASSQVLSGEEQYF,TGTGCCAGCAGCCAGGTGTTGAGCGGGGAGGAGCAGTACTTC
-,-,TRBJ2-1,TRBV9,CASSVDGRRGGGEQFF,TGTGCCAGCAGCGTAGATGGGCGGAGGGGAGGAGGAGAGCAGTTCTTC
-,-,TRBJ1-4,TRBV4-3,CASSQEAGVNEKLFF,TGCGCCAGCAGCCAAGAGGCGGGGGTCAATGAAAAACTGTTTTTT
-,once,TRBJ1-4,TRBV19,CASSLQRNGNEKLFF,TGTGCCAGTAGTCTCCAGCGCAATGGTAATGAAAAACTGTTTTTT
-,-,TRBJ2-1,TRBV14,CASSQGPGSYNEQFF,TGTGCCAGCAGCCAAGGCCCAGGCTCCTACAATGAGCAGTTCTTC
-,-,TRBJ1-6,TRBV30,CAWSWATTTLHF,TGTGCCTGGAGTTGGGCCACCACAACCCTCCACTTT
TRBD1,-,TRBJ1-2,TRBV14,CASSQVSKGAGGYTF,TGTGCCAGCAGCCAAGTATCGAAGGGGGCTGGGGGCTACACCTTC
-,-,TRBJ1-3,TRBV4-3,CASSQLQGPNSGNTIYF,TGCGCCAGCAGCCAGCTACAGGGTCCCAACTCTGGAAACACCATATATTTT
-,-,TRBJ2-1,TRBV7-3,CASSQNRDFNEQFF,TGTGCCAGCAGTCAGAACCGGGACTTTAATGAGCAGTTCTTC
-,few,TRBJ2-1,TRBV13,CASGGQPNEQFF,TGTGCCAGCGGCGGGCAGCCGAATGAGCAGTTCTTC